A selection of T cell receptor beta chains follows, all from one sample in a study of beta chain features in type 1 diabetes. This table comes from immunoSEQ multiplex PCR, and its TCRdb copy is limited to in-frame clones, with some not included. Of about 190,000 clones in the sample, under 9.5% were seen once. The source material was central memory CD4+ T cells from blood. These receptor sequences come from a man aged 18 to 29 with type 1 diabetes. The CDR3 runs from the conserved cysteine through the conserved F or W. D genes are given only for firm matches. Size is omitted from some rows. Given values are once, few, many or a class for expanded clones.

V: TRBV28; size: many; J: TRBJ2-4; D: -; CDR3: CASSLSTGKNGNIQYF; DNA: TGTGCCAGCAGTTTATCCACCGGGAAAAACGGGAACATTCAGTACTTC
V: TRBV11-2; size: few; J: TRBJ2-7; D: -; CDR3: CASSLERTVFDEQYF; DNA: TGTGCCAGCAGCTTGGAACGGACAGTTTTCGACGAGCAGTACTTC
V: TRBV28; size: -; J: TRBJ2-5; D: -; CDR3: CASSSPGVRETQYF; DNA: TGTGCCAGCAGCAGCCCAGGGGTCCGGGAGACCCAGTACTTC
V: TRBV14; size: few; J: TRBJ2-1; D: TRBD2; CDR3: CASSPQRTSGRGGYNEQFF; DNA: TGTGCCAGCAGCCCCCAGAGGACTAGCGGGAGAGGTGGCTACAATGAGCAGTTCTTC
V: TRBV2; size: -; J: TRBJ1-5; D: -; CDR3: CASSGYGNQPQHF; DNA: TGTGCCAGCAGTGGGTACGGGAATCAGCCCCAGCATTTT
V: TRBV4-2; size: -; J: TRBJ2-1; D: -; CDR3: CASSHDPLAAGSYNEQFF; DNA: TGTGCCAGCAGCCACGATCCATTAGCGGCGGGCTCCTACAATGAGCAGTTCTTC
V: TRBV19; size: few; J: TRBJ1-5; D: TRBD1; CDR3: CASSITGGLAQHF; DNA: TGTGCCAGTAGTATAACAGGGGGCTTGGCCCAGCATTTT
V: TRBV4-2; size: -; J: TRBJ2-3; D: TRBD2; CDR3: CASSSGLAGVRDTQYF; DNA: TGTGCCAGCAGCTCCGGACTAGCGGGAGTTAGAGATACGCAGTATTTT
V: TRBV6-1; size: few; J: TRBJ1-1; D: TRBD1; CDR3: CASSLDRAGTEAFF; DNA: TGTGCCAGCAGCTTAGACAGGGCGGGTACTGAAGCTTTCTTT
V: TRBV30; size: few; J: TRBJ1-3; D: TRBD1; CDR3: CAWSTGALSGNTIYF; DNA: TGTGCCTGGAGTACAGGGGCCCTCTCTGGAAACACCATATATTTT
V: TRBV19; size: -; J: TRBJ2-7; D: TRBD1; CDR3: CASTLSGTGGNYEQYF; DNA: TGTGCCAGTACTTTGTCCGGGACAGGGGGAAACTACGAGCAGTACTTC
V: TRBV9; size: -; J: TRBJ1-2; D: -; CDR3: CASSEGIRANYGYTF; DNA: TGTGCCAGCAGCGAGGGTATCAGGGCGAACTATGGCTACACCTTC
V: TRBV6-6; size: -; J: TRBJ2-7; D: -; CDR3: CASSTDRFRGEQYF; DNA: TGTGCCAGCAGTACCGACAGATTTCGTGGCGAGCAGTACTTC
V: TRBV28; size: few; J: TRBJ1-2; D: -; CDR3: CASSFFPQGGSYGYTF; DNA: TGTGCCAGCAGTTTTTTCCCCCAGGGTGGTTCCTATGGCTACACCTTC
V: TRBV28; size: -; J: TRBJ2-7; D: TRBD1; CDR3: CASIPDRHREQYF; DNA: TGTGCCAGCATCCCGGACAGGCATAGGGAGCAGTACTTC
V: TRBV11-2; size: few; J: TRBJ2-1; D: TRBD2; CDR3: CASSLGLAGGVDEQFF; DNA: TGTGCCAGCAGTTTAGGACTAGCGGGGGGTGTCGATGAGCAGTTCTTC
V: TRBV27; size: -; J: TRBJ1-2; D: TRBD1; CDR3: CASTRTPGQGSLGYTF; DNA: TGTGCCAGCACCCGAACTCCGGGACAGGGATCTCTTGGCTACACCTTC
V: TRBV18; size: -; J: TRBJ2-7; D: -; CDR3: CASSPGQGDEQYF; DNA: TGTGCCAGCTCACCGGGGCAGGGTGACGAGCAGTACTTC
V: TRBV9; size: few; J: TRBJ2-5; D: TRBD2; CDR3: CASSVGSGRGETQYF; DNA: TGTGCCAGCAGCGTTGGTAGCGGGAGGGGGGAGACCCAGTACTTC
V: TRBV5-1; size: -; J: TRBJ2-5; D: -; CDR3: CASKEGRQETQYF; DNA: TGCGCCAGCAAAGAGGGCAGACAAGAGACCCAGTACTTC
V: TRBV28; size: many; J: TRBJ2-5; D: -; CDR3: CASSQQGPETQYF; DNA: TGTGCCAGCAGTCAACAGGGCCCTGAGACCCAGTACTTC
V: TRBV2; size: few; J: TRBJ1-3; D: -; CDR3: CASSDGQPSSSGNTIYF; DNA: TGTGCCAGCAGCGACGGACAGCCCTCCAGCTCTGGAAACACCATATATTTT
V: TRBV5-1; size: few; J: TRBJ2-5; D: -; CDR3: CASSLRTRGETQYF; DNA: TGCGCCAGCAGCTTAAGGACAAGGGGAGAGACCCAGTACTTC
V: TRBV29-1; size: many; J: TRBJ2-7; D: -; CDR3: CSVLKLKHVSYEQYF; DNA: TGCAGCGTCTTGAAGCTGAAGCACGTGTCGTACGAGCAGTACTTC
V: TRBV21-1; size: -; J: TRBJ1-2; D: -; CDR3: CASSKRTKDYGYTF; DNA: TGTGCCAGCAGCAAACGGACAAAGGACTATGGCTACACCTTC
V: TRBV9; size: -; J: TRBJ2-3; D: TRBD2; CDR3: CASSPRLAGGPSTDTQYF; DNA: TGTGCCAGCAGCCCTCGACTAGCGGGGGGGCCGAGCACAGATACGCAGTATTTT
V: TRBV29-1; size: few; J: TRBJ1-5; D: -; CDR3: CSVTQGGNQPQHF; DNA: TGCAGCGTTACACAGGGTGGCAATCAGCCCCAGCATTTT
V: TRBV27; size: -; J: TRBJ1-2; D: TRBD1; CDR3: CASRGTGGGYGYTF; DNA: TGTGCCAGCAGAGGAACAGGGGGAGGCTATGGCTACACCTTC
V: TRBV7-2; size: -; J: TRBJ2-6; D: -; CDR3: CASSIGHSGANVLTF; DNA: TGTGCCAGCAGCATCGGACACTCTGGGGCCAACGTCCTGACTTTC
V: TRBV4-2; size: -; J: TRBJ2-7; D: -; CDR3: CASSLISGVGAYEQYF; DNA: TGTGCCAGCAGCCTCATCTCGGGGGTAGGGGCCTACGAGCAGTACTTC
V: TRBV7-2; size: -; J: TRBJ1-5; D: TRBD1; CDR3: CASSRTGNVGQPQHF; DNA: TGTGCCAGCAGCCGGACAGGGAACGTCGGTCAGCCCCAGCATTTT
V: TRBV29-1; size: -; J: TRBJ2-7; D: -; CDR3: CSVRLTYSSYEQYF; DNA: TGCAGCGTCCGCCTGACTTATAGCTCCTACGAGCAGTACTTC
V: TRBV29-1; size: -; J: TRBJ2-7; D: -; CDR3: CSVVRDSYEQYF; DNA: TGCAGCGTTGTCAGGGATTCCTACGAGCAGTACTTC
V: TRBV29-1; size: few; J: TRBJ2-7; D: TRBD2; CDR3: CSVGARGELDEQYF; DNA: TGCAGCGTTGGGGCTCGGGGGGAGCTTGATGAGCAGTACTTC
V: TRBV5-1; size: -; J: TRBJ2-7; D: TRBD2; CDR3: CASSRGTSGAYEQYF; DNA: TGCGCCAGCAGCCGCGGGACTAGCGGGGCCTACGAGCAGTACTTC
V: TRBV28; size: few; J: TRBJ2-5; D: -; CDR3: CASREEGAGQETQYF; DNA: TGTGCCAGCCGCGAGGAGGGGGCCGGCCAAGAGACCCAGTACTTC
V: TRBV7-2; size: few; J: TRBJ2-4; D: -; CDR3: CASSRTQGGAKNIQYF; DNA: TGTGCCAGCAGCCGAACCCAGGGTGGAGCCAAAAACATTCAGTACTTC
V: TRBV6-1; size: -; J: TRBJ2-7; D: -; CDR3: CASSESGGSHEQYF; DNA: TGTGCCAGCAGTGAGAGTGGGGGCAGCCACGAGCAGTACTTC